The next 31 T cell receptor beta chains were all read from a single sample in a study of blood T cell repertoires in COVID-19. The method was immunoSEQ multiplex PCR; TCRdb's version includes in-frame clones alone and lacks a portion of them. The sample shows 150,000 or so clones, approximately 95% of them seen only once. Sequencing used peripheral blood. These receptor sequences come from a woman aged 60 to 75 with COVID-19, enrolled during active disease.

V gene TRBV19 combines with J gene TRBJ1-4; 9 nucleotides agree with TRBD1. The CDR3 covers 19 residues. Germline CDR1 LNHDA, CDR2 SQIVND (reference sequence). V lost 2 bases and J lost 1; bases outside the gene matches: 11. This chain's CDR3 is CASSILSWDRDGTNEKLFF. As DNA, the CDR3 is TGTGCCAGTAGTATATTGTCGTGGGACAGGGATGGAACTAATGAAAAACTGTTTTTT.

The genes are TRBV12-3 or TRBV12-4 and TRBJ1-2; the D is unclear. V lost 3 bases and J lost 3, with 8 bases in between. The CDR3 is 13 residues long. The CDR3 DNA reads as TGTGCCAGCAGTTTGGAGATCCACTATGGCTACACCTTC. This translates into CASSLEIHYGYTF.

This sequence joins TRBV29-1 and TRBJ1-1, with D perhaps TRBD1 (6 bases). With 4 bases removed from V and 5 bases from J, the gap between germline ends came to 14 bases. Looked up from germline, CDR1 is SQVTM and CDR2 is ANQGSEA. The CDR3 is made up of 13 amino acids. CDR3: CSVAQQGTTEAFF. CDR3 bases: TGCAGCGTTGCCCAACAGGGCACGACTGAAGCTTTCTTT.

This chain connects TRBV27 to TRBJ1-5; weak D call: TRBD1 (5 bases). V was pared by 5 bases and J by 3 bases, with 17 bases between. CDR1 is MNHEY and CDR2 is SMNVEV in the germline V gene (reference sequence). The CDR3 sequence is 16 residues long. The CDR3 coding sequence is TGTGCCAGCAGTCACCGGACATCAGGCAACAATCAGCCCCAGCATTTT. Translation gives CASSHRTSGNNQPQHF.

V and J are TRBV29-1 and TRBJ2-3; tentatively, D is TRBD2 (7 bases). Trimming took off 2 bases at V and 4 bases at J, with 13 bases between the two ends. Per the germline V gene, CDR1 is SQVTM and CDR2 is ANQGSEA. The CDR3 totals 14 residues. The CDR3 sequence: CSVERGGRADTQYF. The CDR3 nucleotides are TGCAGCGTTGAAAGGGGGGGCCGGGCAGATACGCAGTATTTT.

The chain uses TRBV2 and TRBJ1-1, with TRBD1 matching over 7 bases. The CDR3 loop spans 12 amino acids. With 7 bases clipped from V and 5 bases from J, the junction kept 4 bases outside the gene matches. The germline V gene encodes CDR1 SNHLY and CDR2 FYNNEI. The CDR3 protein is CASTLDRTEAFF. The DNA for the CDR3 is TGTGCCAGCACCTTGGACAGGACTGAAGCTTTCTTT.

This CDR3 is CASSLAGTMNTEAFF. CDR3 nucleotides: TGTGCCAGCAGCTTAGCTGGTACTATGAACACTGAAGCTTTCTTT. The chain links TRBV7-2 to TRBJ1-1; D is uncertain. CDR3 length: 15 amino acids. In germline, CDR1 is SGHTA, CDR2 FQGNSA. Trimming removed 0 bases at V and 0 bases at J, with 8 bases between.

The CDR3 DNA reads TGTGCCAGCAGGCCACAGGGAGATAATTCACCCCTCCACTTT. This encodes CASRPQGDNSPLHF. This rearrangement joins TRBV9 to TRBJ1-6; possibly TRBD1 for D (6 bases). The CDR3 covers 14 residues. V was trimmed by 5 bases and J by 5 bases, leaving 11 bases between them. Germline CDR1 SGDLS, CDR2 YYNGEE.

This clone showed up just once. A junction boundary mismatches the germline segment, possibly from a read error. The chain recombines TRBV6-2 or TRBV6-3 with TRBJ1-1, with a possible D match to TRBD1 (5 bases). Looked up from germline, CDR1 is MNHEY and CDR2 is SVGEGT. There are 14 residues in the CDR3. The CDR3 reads CASSLAGVKTEAFF. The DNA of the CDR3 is TGTGCCAGCAGTTTAGCGGGGGTGAAAACTGAAGCTTTCTTT.

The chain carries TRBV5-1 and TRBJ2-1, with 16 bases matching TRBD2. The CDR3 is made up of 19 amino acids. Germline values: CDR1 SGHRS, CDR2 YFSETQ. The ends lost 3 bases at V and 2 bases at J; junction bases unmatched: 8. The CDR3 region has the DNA TGCGCCAGCAGCTACGGGACTAGCGGGGGGGTTCGCGCCTACAATGAGCAGTTCTTC. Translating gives CASSYGTSGGVRAYNEQFF.

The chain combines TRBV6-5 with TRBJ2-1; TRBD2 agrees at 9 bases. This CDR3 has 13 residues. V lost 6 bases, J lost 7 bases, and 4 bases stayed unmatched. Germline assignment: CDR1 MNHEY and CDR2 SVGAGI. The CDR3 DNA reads TGTGCCAGCAGACCGACTAGCGGAAATGAGCAGTTCTTC. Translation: CASRPTSGNEQFF.

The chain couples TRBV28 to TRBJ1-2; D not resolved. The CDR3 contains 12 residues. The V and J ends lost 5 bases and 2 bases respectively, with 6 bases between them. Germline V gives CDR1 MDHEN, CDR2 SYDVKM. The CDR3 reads CASSPGNYGYTF. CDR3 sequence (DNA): TGTGCCAGCAGTCCGGGGAACTATGGCTACACCTTC.

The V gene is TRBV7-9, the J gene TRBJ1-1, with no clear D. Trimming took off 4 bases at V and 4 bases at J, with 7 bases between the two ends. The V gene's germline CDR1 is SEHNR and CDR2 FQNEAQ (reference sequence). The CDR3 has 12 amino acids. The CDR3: CASSYGSTEAFF. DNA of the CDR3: TGTGCCAGCAGCTATGGGAGCACTGAAGCTTTCTTT.

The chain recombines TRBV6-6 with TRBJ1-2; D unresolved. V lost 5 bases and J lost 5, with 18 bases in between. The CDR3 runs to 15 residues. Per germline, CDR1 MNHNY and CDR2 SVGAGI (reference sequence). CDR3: CASSPGFDGNYGYTF. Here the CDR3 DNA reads TGTGCCAGCAGTCCGGGTTTTGACGGGAATTATGGCTACACCTTC.

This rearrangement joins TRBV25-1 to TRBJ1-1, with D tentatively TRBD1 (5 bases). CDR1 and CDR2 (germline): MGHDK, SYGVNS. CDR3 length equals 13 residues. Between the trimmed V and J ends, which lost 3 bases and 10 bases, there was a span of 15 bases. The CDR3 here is CASSDSVAGGAFF. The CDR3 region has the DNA TGTGCCAGCAGTGACTCGGTGGCGGGGGGAGCTTTCTTT.

The CDR3 bases are TGTGCCAGCAGTGAACTGGGACAGAATCAGCCCCAGCATTTT. Translating gives CASSELGQNQPQHF. J is TRBJ1-5 and V is TRBV6-1; TRBD1 matches at 7 bases. Germline loops: CDR1 MNHNS, CDR2 SASEGT. The CDR3 totals 14 residues. With V trimmed by 2 bases and J by 4 bases, 2 bases remained unmatched.

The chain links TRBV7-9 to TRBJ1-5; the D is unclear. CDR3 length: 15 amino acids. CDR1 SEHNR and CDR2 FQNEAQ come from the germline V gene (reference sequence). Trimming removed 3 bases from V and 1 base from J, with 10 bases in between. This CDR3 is CASSFGRGSNQPQHF. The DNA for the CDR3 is TGTGCCAGCAGCTTCGGCAGAGGAAGCAATCAGCCCCAGCATTTT.

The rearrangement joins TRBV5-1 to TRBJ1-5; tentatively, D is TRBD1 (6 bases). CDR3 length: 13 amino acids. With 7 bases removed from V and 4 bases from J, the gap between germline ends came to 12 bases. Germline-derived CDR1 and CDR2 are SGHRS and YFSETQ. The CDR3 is CASATGPNQPQHF. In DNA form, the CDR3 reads TGCGCCAGCGCTACAGGGCCGAATCAGCCCCAGCATTTT.

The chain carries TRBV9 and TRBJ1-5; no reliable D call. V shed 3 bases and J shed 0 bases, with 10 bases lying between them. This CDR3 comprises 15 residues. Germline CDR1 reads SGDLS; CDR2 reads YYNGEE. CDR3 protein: CASSETAYSNQPQHF. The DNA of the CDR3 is TGTGCCAGCAGCGAAACAGCTTATAGCAATCAGCCCCAGCATTTT.

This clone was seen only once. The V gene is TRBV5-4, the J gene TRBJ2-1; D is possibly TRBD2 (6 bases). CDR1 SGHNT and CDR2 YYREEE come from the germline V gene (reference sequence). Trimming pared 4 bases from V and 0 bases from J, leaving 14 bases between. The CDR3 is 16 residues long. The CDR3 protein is CASSLAGISSYNEQFF. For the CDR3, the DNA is TGTGCCAGCAGCCTCGCGGGAATAAGCTCCTACAATGAGCAGTTCTTC.

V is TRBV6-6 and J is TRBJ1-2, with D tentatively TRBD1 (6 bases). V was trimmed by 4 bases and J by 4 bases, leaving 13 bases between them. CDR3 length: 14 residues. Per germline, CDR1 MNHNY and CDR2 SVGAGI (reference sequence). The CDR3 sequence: CASSSSQGLYGYTF. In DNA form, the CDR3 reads TGTGCCAGCAGTTCCTCACAGGGTCTCTATGGCTACACCTTC.

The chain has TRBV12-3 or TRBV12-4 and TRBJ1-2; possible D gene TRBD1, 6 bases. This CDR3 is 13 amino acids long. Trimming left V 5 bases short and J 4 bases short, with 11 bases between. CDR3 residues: CASSRDIGYGYTF. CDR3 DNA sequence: TGTGCCAGCAGTCGGGACATAGGCTATGGCTACACCTTC.

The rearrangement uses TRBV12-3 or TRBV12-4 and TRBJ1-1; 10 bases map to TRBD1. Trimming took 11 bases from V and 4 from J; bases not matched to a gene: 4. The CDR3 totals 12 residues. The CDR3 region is CAVRTGGTEAFF. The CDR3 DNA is TGTGCCGTTCGGACAGGGGGCACTGAAGCTTTCTTT.

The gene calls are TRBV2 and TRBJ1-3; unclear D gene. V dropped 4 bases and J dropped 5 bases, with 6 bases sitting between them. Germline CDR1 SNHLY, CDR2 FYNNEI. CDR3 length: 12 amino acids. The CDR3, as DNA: TGTGCCAGCAGTGCGGGAAGAAACACCATATATTTT. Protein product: CASSAGRNTIYF. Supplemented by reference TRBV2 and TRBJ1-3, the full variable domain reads EPEVTQTPSHQVTQMGQEVILRCVPISNHLYFYWYRQILGQKVEFLVSFYNNEISEKSEIFDDQFSVERPDGSNFTLKIRSTKLEDSAMYFCASSAGRNTIYFGEGSWLTVV.

CDR3 residues: CASSVGTGTGANVLTF. The CDR3 coding sequence is TGTGCCAGCAGCGTAGGAACAGGGACCGGGGCCAACGTCCTGACTTTC. J is TRBJ2-6 and V is TRBV9, with a weak D call TRBD1 (6 bases). Germline V gene lookup returns CDR1 SGDLS and CDR2 YYNGEE. CDR3 length: 16 amino acids. Trimming took 0 bases from V and 4 from J, leaving 11 bases between them.

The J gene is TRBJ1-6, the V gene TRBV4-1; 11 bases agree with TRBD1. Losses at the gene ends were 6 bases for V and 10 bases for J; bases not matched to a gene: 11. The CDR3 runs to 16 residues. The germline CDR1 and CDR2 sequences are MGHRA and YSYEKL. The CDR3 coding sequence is TGCGCCAGCAGTCCGGGACAGGGGGTTGTTGGGTCACCCCTCCACTTT. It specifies CASSPGQGVVGSPLHF.

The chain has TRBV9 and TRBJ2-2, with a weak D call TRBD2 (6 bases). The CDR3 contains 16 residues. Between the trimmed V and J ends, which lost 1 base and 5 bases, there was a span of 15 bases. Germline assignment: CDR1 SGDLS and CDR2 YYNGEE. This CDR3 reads CASSVRWTITTGELFF. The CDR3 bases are TGTGCCAGCAGCGTAAGGTGGACTATAACTACCGGGGAGCTGTTTTTT.

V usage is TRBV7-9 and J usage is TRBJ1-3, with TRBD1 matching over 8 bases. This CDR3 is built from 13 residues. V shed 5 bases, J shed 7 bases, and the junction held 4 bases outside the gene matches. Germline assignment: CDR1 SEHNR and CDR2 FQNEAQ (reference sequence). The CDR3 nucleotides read TGTGCCAGCAGCATTCAGGGGGCGAACACCATATATTTT. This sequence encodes CASSIQGANTIYF. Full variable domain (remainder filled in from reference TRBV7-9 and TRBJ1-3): DTGVSQNPRHKITKRGQNVTFRCDPISEHNRLYWYRQTLGQGPEFLTYFQNEAQLEKSRLLSDRFSAERPKGSFSTLEIQRTEQGDSAMYLCASSIQGANTIYFGEGSWLTVV.

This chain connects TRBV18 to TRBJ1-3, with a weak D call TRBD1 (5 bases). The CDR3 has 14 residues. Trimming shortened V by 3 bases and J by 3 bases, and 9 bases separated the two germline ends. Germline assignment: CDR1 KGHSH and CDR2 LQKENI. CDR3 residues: CASSPRDFGNTIYF. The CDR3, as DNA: TGTGCCAGCTCACCCCGGGACTTTGGAAACACCATATATTTT.

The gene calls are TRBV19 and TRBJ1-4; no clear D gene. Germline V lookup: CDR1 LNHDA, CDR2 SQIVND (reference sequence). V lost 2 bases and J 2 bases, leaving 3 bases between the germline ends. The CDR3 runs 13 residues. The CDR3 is CASSIPTNEKLFF. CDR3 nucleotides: TGTGCCAGTAGTATACCGACTAATGAAAAACTGTTTTTT. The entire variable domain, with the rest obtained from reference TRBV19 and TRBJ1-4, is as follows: DGGITQSPKYLFRKEGQNVTLSCEQNLNHDAMYWYRQDPGQGLRLIYYSQIVNDFQKGDIAEGYSVSREKKESFPLTVTSAQKNPTAFYLCASSIPTNEKLFFGSGTQLSVL.

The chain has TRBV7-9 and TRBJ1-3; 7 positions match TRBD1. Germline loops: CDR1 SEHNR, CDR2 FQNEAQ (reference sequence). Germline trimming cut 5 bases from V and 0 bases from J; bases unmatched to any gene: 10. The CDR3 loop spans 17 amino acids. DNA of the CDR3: TGTGCCAGCAGCCGAAGAGGACAGGCCAGCTCTGGAAACACCATATATTTT. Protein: CASSRRGQASSGNTIYF.